A single sample gave rise to the 30 T cell receptor beta chains below, sequenced in a study of vaccination and CD4 T cells after COVID-19. What these receptors recognize is not known. The Oncomine TCR Beta short-read assay was what sequenced the DNA obtained from cultured CD4+ T cells. TCRdb redid the calling of the PCR reads with MiXCR, one entry per CDR3 protein. The table records 20,000 to 25,000 distinct CDR3 sequences, under 45% of them present only once. The treatment denotes: 10-day PBMC culture with coronavirus spike peptide pools or control peptides (ViraFEST assay). This material consisted of CD4+ T cells from blood, cultured in vitro, taken before SARS-CoV-2 vaccination. These receptors were taken from a human donor who received a COVID-19 vaccine.

V and J are TRBV20-1 and TRBJ2-3; D may be TRBD1 or TRBD2 (5 bases each). Deletions cut 5 bases from V and 2 bases from J, with 11 bases between. The CDR3 has 13 amino acids. The V gene's germline CDR1 is DFQATT and CDR2 SNEGSKA (reference sequence). CDR3 DNA: TGCAGTGCTGGGGGTATCTTCACAGATACGCAGTATTTT. Its translation is CSAGGIFTDTQYF.

The chain links TRBV18 to TRBJ1-5; the D is unclear. The V and J ends lost 3 bases and 3 bases respectively, with 12 bases between them. Germline V gives CDR1 KGHSH, CDR2 LQKENI. The CDR3 sequence is 15 residues long. The CDR3 sequence: CASSPNGQINQPQHF. The CDR3 DNA sequence: TGTGCCAGCTCACCTAACGGGCAGATCAATCAGCCCCAGCATTTT.

The chain recombines TRBV5-4 with TRBJ2-2; D is ambiguous. Trimming took 1 base from V and 1 from J, leaving 8 bases between them. The CDR3 is 15 amino acids. CDR1 is SGHNT and CDR2 is YYREEE in the germline V gene (reference sequence). The CDR3 loop is CASSLRSGNTGELFF. The CDR3 DNA reads TGTGCCAGCAGCTTGCGGTCGGGGAACACCGGGGAGCTGTTTTTT.

V is TRBV20-1 and J is TRBJ1-1; 7 bases match TRBD1. V dropped 2 bases and J dropped 5; count of bases not matched to a gene: 14. The V gene's germline CDR1 is DFQATT and CDR2 SNEGSKA (reference sequence). This CDR3 region has 16 residues. The CDR3 here is CSARNPKGDRITEAFF. The CDR3 DNA reads TGCAGTGCTAGAAACCCCAAGGGGGACAGAATAACTGAAGCTTTCTTT.

The chain recombines TRBV20-1 with TRBJ1-5, with D perhaps TRBD1 (6 bases). Per germline, CDR1 DFQATT and CDR2 SNEGSKA (reference sequence). CDR3 size: 14 residues. V was cut by 3 bases and J by 6 bases, with 15 bases left in between. CDR3 sequence reads: CSASAGEFSQPQHF. Written as DNA, the CDR3 is TGCAGTGCTAGTGCAGGGGAGTTTAGTCAGCCCCAGCATTTT.

The chain links TRBV10-2 to TRBJ1-2, with D unclear. Deletions cut 3 bases from V and 8 bases from J, with 10 bases between. The CDR3 contains 12 residues. Looked up from germline, CDR1 is WSHSY and CDR2 is SAAADI. The DNA for the CDR3 is TGCGCCAGCAGTGACCTCCGGTGGGGCTACACCTTC. As protein: CASSDLRWGYTF.

In its sample, this clonotype was seen a few times. The chain combines TRBV6-1 with TRBJ2-1; D not resolved. The CDR3 is 15 amino acids. The germline CDR1 and CDR2 sequences are MNHNS and SASEGT. V was trimmed by 6 bases and J by 8 bases, leaving 20 bases between them. CDR3 bases: TGTGCCAGCAGCCCGGACCCACTTCAATTGCATGAGCAGTTCTTC. This codes for CASSPDPLQLHEQFF.

This clonotype was observed a handful of times. The rearrangement links TRBV6-1 to TRBJ1-4; a weak D match, TRBD1 (5 bases). There are 13 residues in the CDR3. The germline gives CDR1 MNHNS, CDR2 SASEGT. V was trimmed by 9 bases and J by 2 bases, leaving 10 bases between them. Written as DNA, the CDR3 is TGTGCCAGTCGACACAGGACTAATGAAAAACTGTTTTTT. Translating it yields CASRHRTNEKLFF.

CDR3 in DNA: TGTGCCAGTAGTACGGGACTAGCGGGGAGATCCCAAGAGACCCAGTACTTC. It encodes CASSTGLAGRSQETQYF. The chain carries TRBV19 and TRBJ2-5; TRBD2 agrees at 13 bases. V shed 4 bases and J 1 base; nucleotides not matched to a gene: 6. This CDR3 has 17 residues. Per germline, CDR1 LNHDA and CDR2 SQIVND (reference sequence). Full variable domain (missing parts from reference TRBV19 and TRBJ2-5): DGGITQSPKYLFRKEGQNVTLSCEQNLNHDAMYWYRQDPGQGLRLIYYSQIVNDFQKGDIAEGYSVSREKKESFPLTVTSAQKNPTAFYLCASSTGLAGRSQETQYFGPGTRLLVL.

This clonotype appeared once. The gene calls are TRBV14 and TRBJ2-3, with D perhaps matching TRBD2 (7 bases). Germline loops: CDR1 SGHDN, CDR2 FVKESK. Trimming shortened V by 4 bases and J by 2 bases, and 16 bases separated the two germline ends. This CDR3 contains 16 residues. The CDR3 loop reads CASSRERGGYTDTQYF. Here the CDR3 DNA reads TGTGCCAGCAGCCGGGAGAGGGGGGGTTACACAGATACGCAGTATTTT.

The chain carries TRBV21-1 and TRBJ2-3; the DNA was not compared with TRBD1, the D call given in the table. TRBV21-1 is an annotated pseudogene. The CDR3 runs to 15 residues. In nucleotides, the CDR3 is TGTGCCAGCAGCAAATTTAGGGGCGCGGGAGATACGCAGTATTTT. Amino acid sequence: CASSKFRGAGDTQYF.

The chain has TRBV6-1 and TRBJ2-7; 12 bases are a match to TRBD2. The germline CDR1 and CDR2 sequences are MNHNS and SASEGT. V lost 4 bases and J lost 2; bases outside the gene matches: 6. CDR3 length: 16 amino acids. CDR3 nucleotide sequence: TGTGCCAGCAGTGCTACTAGCGGGGGGTTAGCCTACGAGCAGTACTTC. Translating it yields CASSATSGGLAYEQYF.

This sequence joins TRBV6-5 and TRBJ1-2; 8 positions agree with TRBD1. The CDR3 spans 14 residues. The J segment lost 3 bases and the V segment lost 4 bases, leaving 4 bases of the junction unmatched. The germline V gene has CDR1 MNHEY and CDR2 SVGAGI. The CDR3 region has the DNA TGTGCCAGCAGTTTCGGACAGGGTCACTATGGCTACACCTTC. Amino acid sequence: CASSFGQGHYGYTF.

The chain carries TRBV12-3 or TRBV12-4 and TRBJ2-3, with 8 bases fitting TRBD2. The V gene end was trimmed by 6 bases and the J gene end by 4 bases; junction bases not matched to a gene: 6. CDR3 length: 14 amino acids. The CDR3 region is CASRLSGGSDTQYF. CDR3 bases: TGTGCCAGCAGACTAAGCGGGGGTTCAGATACGCAGTATTTT.

The genes are TRBV19 and TRBJ2-4; 9 bases agree with TRBD2. Germline assignment: CDR1 LNHDA and CDR2 SQIVND (reference sequence). V was pared by 2 bases and J by 0 bases, with 8 bases of the junction left unmatched. This CDR3 spans 18 amino acids. CDR3 sequence (DNA): TGTGCCAGTAGTATATGGGTTAGCGGGGGATTAGCCAAAAACATTCAGTACTTC. This codes for CASSIWVSGGLAKNIQYF.

V is TRBV5-1 and J is TRBJ2-4; possibly TRBD1 or TRBD2 for D (5 bases each). Germline V gene sequence: CDR1 SGHRS, CDR2 YFSETQ. V lost 0 bases and J 1 base, leaving 5 bases between the germline ends. The CDR3 covers 14 residues. CDR3 sequence (DNA): TGCGCCAGCAGCTTGGGGGGGGCCAAAAACATTCAGTACTTC. Its protein product is CASSLGGAKNIQYF.

The rearrangement links TRBV20-1 to TRBJ1-2; D not certain. The length of the CDR3 is 13 residues. The germline V gene has CDR1 DFQATT and CDR2 SNEGSKA (reference sequence). V was trimmed by 2 bases and J by 2 bases, leaving 9 bases between them. CDR3 loop: CSARKDPNYGYTF. CDR3 coding DNA: TGCAGTGCTAGAAAAGACCCAAACTATGGCTACACCTTC.

The chain recombines TRBV20-1 with TRBJ2-7; D is tentatively TRBD1 or TRBD2 (5 bases each). Trimming took off 5 bases at V and 0 bases at J, with 17 bases between the two ends. The CDR3 has 15 amino acids. CDR1 and CDR2 (germline): DFQATT, SNEGSKA (reference sequence). Here the CDR3 DNA reads TGCAGTGCTCCCCGTCGGGCAGGGACCTCCTACGAGCAGTACTTC. It yields the protein CSAPRRAGTSYEQYF.

The gene calls are TRBV6-1 and TRBJ1-2; possible D gene TRBD1, 6 bases. Trimming left V 3 bases short and J 8 bases short, with 13 bases between. The CDR3 covers 13 residues. In germline, CDR1 is MNHNS, CDR2 SASEGT. The CDR3 sequence: CASSDLGAGGYTF. The CDR3 nucleotides read TGTGCCAGCAGTGACCTGGGGGCGGGGGGCTACACCTTC.

CDR3 nucleotide sequence: TGTGCCAGCAGTTTCCGGGGGGGCCTCTCCTACGAGCAGTACTTC. It yields the protein CASSFRGGLSYEQYF. The chain uses TRBV12-3 or TRBV12-4 and TRBJ2-7; 8 bases line up with TRBD2. This CDR3 spans 15 amino acids. V lost 3 bases and J lost 0; bases outside the gene matches: 4.

This clonotype was counted a single time. This chain connects TRBV20-1 to TRBJ2-1; 8 nucleotides match TRBD2. Per germline, CDR1 DFQATT and CDR2 SNEGSKA (reference sequence). The CDR3 is made up of 14 amino acids. With V trimmed by 3 bases and J by 8 bases, 9 bases remained unmatched. DNA of the CDR3: TGCAGTGCTAGGGGACTAGATGGCTTCGATGAGCAGTTCTTC. It yields the protein CSARGLDGFDEQFF.

V is TRBV19 and J is TRBJ2-4; 10 nucleotides align to TRBD1. The CDR3 loop spans 15 amino acids. Germline CDR1 is LNHDA and CDR2 is SQIVND (reference sequence). Trimming at V came to 8 bases and at J to 5 bases, leaving 9 bases not matched to a gene. CDR3 sequence reads: CASSPDRGWENIQYF. The CDR3 DNA reads TGTGCCAGTTCCCCGGACAGGGGGTGGGAAAACATTCAGTACTTC.

The chain recombines TRBV6-5 with TRBJ1-6, with D possibly being TRBD1 (6 bases). CDR3 length: 14 residues. V was shortened by 2 bases and J by 10 bases, with 12 bases between the two germline ends. Germline V gene data show CDR1 as MNHEY and CDR2 as SVGAGI. The CDR3: CASSYGRGSSPLHF. Here the CDR3 DNA reads TGTGCCAGCAGTTACGGAAGGGGGAGCTCACCCCTCCACTTT.

This chain uses TRBV11-3 with TRBJ2-7; D is unclear. Trimming removed 2 bases from V and 7 bases from J, with 6 bases in between. This CDR3 spans 11 amino acids. Germline V gene lookup returns CDR1 SGHNT and CDR2 YENEEA. The CDR3 sequence: CASSLSKEQYF. In DNA, the CDR3 is TGTGCCAGCAGCTTAAGTAAAGAGCAGTACTTC.

This chain connects TRBV4-1 to TRBJ1-4, with TRBD1 identical over 8 bases. The CDR3 contains 15 residues. With V trimmed by 5 bases and J by 4 bases, 6 bases remained unmatched. The germline gives CDR1 MGHRA, CDR2 YSYEKL. CDR3 in DNA: TGCGCCAGCAGCGGGAGAGGACAGGGTAATGAAAAACTGTTTTTT. It translates to CASSGRGQGNEKLFF.

This clonotype showed up just a few times. The gene calls are TRBV6-2 or TRBV6-3 and TRBJ2-3; 9 bases line up with TRBD2. Trimming at V came to 4 bases and at J to 7 bases, leaving 9 bases not matched to a gene. Germline-derived CDR1 and CDR2 are MNHEY and SVGEGT. The CDR3 runs to 15 residues. The CDR3 loop reads CASSSAAGGINTQYF. The DNA for the CDR3 is TGTGCCAGCAGTTCCGCGGCGGGGGGGATAAATACGCAGTATTTT.

The chain is built from TRBV25-1 and TRBJ2-1; TRBD2 agrees at 11 bases. Losses at the gene ends were 5 bases for V and 7 bases for J; bases not matched to a gene: 10. The CDR3 loop spans 16 amino acids. The germline CDR1 and CDR2 sequences are MGHDK and SYGVNS. CDR3 coding DNA: TGTGCCAGCAGTCCCTGGGGTAGCGGGGGGGAGAATGAGCAGTTCTTC. Translating it yields CASSPWGSGGENEQFF.

This clonotype showed up just a few times. J is TRBJ2-3 and V is TRBV5-1, with 7 positions matching TRBD1. J gave up 4 bases and V 4 bases, and 6 bases lay outside the gene matches. The CDR3 is 14 residues long. Germline CDR1 SGHRS, CDR2 YFSETQ. The DNA for the CDR3 is TGCGCCAGCAGCCCACACAGGGGCCCAGATACGCAGTATTTT. It codes for CASSPHRGPDTQYF.

The chain is built from TRBV27 and TRBJ2-1; TRBD2 matches 7 bases. J gave up 2 bases and V 5 bases, and 9 bases lay outside the gene matches. This CDR3 has 16 amino acids. Per germline, CDR1 MNHEY and CDR2 SMNVEV (reference sequence). Here the CDR3 DNA reads TGTGCCAGCAGTCGGAGACTAGCTCGAACCTACAATGAGCAGTTCTTC. As protein: CASSRRLARTYNEQFF.

The chain recombines TRBV12-3 or TRBV12-4 with TRBJ2-7, with TRBD1 matching over 7 bases. The CDR3 runs 15 residues. Trimming removed 5 bases from V and 2 bases from J; junction bases left unmatched: 9. The CDR3 DNA reads as TGTGCCAGCAGTCCGCCAATCGACAGGGCCTACGAGCAGTACTTC. Encoded protein: CASSPPIDRAYEQYF.